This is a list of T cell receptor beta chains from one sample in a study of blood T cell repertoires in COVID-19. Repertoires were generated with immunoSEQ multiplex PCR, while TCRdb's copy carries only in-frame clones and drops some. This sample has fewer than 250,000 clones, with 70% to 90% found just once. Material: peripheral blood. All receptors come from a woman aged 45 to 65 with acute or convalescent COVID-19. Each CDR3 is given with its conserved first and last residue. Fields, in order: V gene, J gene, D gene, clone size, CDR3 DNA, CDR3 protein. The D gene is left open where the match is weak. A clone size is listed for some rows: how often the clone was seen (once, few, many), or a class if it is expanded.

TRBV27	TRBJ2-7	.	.	TGTGCCAGCAGTTCCGGAGGCCACCAGACCTACGAGCAGTACTTC	CASSSGGHQTYEQYF
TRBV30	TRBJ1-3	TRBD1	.	TGTGCCTGGAGCGACAGGGGAATGGCTGGAAACACCATATATTTT	CAWSDRGMAGNTIYF
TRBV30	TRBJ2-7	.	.	TGTGCCTGGAGTCCCGACTATCGCCTCGAGCAGTACTTC	CAWSPDYRLEQYF
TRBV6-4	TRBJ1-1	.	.	TGTGCCAGCAGTCTACAGGCGAACACTGAAGCTTTCTTT	CASSLQANTEAFF
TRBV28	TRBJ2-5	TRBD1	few	TGTGCCAGCAGCGGATCCTCCGGGACAGGGGGCGGGGGCGGTGGGCAAGAGACCCAGTACTTC	CASSGSSGTGGGGGGQETQYF
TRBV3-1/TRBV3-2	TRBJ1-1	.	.	TGTGCCAGCAGCCAGGTTGGTGCAGGGGCGTACACTGAAGCTTTCTTT	CASSQVGAGAYTEAFF
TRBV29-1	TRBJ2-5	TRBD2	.	TGCAGCGTTGACGAAGGTAGCGGGAAGACCCAGTACTTC	CSVDEGSGKTQYF
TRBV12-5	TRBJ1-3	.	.	TGTGCTAGTGGGCCCACTGGGGGGGCTGGTGGAAACACCATATATTTT	CASGPTGGAGGNTIYF
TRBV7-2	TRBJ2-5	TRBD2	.	TGTGCCAGCAGCCCTCTAGCGGGTAGGCGGGAGACCCAGTACTTC	CASSPLAGRRETQYF
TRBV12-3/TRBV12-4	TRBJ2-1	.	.	TGTGCCAGCACCCCGGCGAGGGCCGATGAGCAGTTCTTC	CASTPARADEQFF
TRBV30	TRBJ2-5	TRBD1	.	TGTGCCTGGACAGGGGGCAGTCGAGAGACCCAGTACTTC	CAWTGGSRETQYF
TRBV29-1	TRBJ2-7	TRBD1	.	TGCAGCGTCCGACAGGGGGAGTACGAGCAGTACTTC	CSVRQGEYEQYF
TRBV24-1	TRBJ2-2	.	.	TGTGCCACCAGGGACGGGGGCACCGGGGAGCTGTTTTTT	CATRDGGTGELFF
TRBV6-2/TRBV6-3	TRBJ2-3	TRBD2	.	TGTGCCAGCAGTTTATGGCGGGGGGTTGAAGATACGCAGTATTTT	CASSLWRGVEDTQYF
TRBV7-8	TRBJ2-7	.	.	TGTGCCAGCAGCTTATTAGCGGCCTCCTACGAGCAGTACTTC	CASSLLAASYEQYF
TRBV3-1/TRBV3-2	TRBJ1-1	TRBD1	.	TGTGCCAGCAGTAAGGACAGGGGGCGGGACACTGAAGCTTTCTTT	CASSKDRGRDTEAFF
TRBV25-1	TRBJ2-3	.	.	TGTGCCAGCACGGGGACTAGCACAGATACGCAGTATTTT	CASTGTSTDTQYF
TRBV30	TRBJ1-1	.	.	TGTGCCTGGAGTACCCCCTGGAGGGGGAACACTGAAGCTTTCTTT	CAWSTPWRGNTEAFF
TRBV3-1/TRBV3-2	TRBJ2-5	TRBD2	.	TGTGCCAGCAGCCTAGGGACTAGCGGGAGTTTATTAGAGACCCAGTACTTC	CASSLGTSGSLLETQYF
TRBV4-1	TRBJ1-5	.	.	TGCGCCAGCAGCCAAGGAGGGTCACAGGGTCCCCAGCCCCAGCATTTT	CASSQGGSQGPQPQHF
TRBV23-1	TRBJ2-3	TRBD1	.	TGCGCCCTAGACAGGGAAGGGCCATCTAGCACAGATACGCAGTATTTT	CALDREGPSSTDTQYF
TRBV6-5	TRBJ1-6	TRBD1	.	TGTGCCAGCAGGGGGACAGGGGGCCAATCACCCCTCCACTTT	CASRGTGGQSPLHF
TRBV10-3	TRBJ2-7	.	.	TGTGCCATCCATGACACAGGATACTACGAGCAGTACTTC	CAIHDTGYYEQYF
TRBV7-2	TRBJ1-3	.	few	TGTGCCAGCAGCTTGGGTAGCTTTCAAAGCTCTGGAAACACCATATATTTT	CASSLGSFQSSGNTIYF
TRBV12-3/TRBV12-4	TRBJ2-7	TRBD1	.	TGTGCCAGCAGACGGACAGGTTACGAGCAGTACTTC	CASRRTGYEQYF
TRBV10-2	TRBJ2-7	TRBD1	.	TGCGCCAGCAGCAACCGACAGGGGGACGAATGGTGGCCTTACGAGCAGTACTTC	CASSNRQGDEWWPYEQYF
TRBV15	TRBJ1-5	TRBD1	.	TGTGCCACCAAAGCGACAGGGGGCCTTCAGCCCCAGCATTTT	CATKATGGLQPQHF
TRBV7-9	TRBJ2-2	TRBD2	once	TGTGCCAGCAGCCTAGTGACTAGCGGGAGGGCGCGCACCGGGGAGCTGTTTTTT	CASSLVTSGRARTGELFF
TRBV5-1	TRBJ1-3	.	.	TGCGCCAGCAGTTCGGAGCCGGGTGCCTCTGGAAACACCATATATTTT	CASSSEPGASGNTIYF
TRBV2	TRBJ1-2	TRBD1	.	TGTGCCAGCACCGGACAGGGAAGGAATGGCTACACCTTC	CASTGQGRNGYTF
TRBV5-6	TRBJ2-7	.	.	TGTGCCAGCAGCTGGGAGAACGAGCAGTACTTC	CASSWENEQYF
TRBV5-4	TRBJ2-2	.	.	TGTGCCAGCAGCTTGCAGGGAAGCGCCGGGGAGCTGTTTTTT	CASSLQGSAGELFF
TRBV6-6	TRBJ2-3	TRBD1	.	TGTGCCAGCAGTCAAGGTGGACAGGCCCCATCAGATACGCAGTATTTT	CASSQGGQAPSDTQYF
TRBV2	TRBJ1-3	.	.	.	CASILDRDGANTIYF
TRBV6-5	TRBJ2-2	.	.	TGTGCCAGCAGCCCAGATACCGGGGAGCTGTTTTTT	CASSPDTGELFF
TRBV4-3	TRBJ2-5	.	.	TGCGCCAGCAGCCAAGATAAGGGAGAGCAAGAGACCCAGTACTTC	CASSQDKGEQETQYF
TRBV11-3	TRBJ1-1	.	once	TGTGCCAGCAGCTTAGTCCACAGGGAGACTGAAGCTTTCTTT	CASSLVHRETEAFF
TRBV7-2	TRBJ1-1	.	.	TGTGCCAGCAGCTTGACCATACGGGTCACTGAAGCTTTCTTT	CASSLTIRVTEAFF
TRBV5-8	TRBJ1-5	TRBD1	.	TGTGCCAGCAGCTTGCGGGGACAGGGGAGCAATCAGCCCCAGCATTTT	CASSLRGQGSNQPQHF
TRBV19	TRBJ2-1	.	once	TGTGCCAGTAGTATTTATGGAGATGAGCAGTTCTTC	CASSIYGDEQFF
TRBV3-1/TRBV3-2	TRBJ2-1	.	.	TGTGCCAGCAGCCAAAGTGGACCAGAGGGCTACAATGAGCAGTTCTTC	CASSQSGPEGYNEQFF
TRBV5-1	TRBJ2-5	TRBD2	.	TGCGCCAGCAGACTCAGCGGGAGTCCCCAAGAGACCCAGTACTTC	CASRLSGSPQETQYF
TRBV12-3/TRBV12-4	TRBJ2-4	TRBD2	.	TGTGCCAGCGGACGGGAGGGAAACATTCAGTACTTC	CASGREGNIQYF
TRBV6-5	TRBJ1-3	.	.	TGTGCCAGCAGGATACTCTCTGGAAACACCATATATTTT	CASRILSGNTIYF
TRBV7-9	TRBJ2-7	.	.	TGTGCCAGCAGCTTCAGGGACGAGCAGTACTTC	CASSFRDEQYF
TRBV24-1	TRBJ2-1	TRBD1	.	TGTGCCACCAGTGACGGGACAGCCAAGGCCTACAATGAGCAGTTCTTC	CATSDGTAKAYNEQFF
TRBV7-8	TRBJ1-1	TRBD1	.	TGTGCCAGCAGCCGCGGACAGGGGCCGGGCACTGAAGCTTTCTTT	CASSRGQGPGTEAFF
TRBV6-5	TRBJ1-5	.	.	TGTGCCAGCAAAGCCTGGGGCGGCGAATGGCCCCAGCATTTT	CASKAWGGEWPQHF
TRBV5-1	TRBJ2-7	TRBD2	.	TGCGCCAGCAGCTTGCGGACTAGCGGGGATATCTACGAGCAGTACTTC	CASSLRTSGDIYEQYF
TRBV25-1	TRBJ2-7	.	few	TGTGCCAGCAGTCAACAGGCTGGGGACGAGCAGTACTTC	CASSQQAGDEQYF
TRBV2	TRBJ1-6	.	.	TGTGCCAGCGCGTCCACCCGCTCCTATAATTCACCCCTCCACTTT	CASASTRSYNSPLHF
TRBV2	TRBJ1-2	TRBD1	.	TGTGCCAGCAGCCCCGGACAGGGTGTACGCTACACCTTC	CASSPGQGVRYTF
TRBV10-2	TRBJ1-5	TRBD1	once	TGCGCCAGCACTCGAGGGGGCGGCAATCAGCCCCAGCATTTT	CASTRGGGNQPQHF
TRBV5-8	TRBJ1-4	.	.	TGTGCCAGCAGCTTGCAGGGATCTAATGAAAAACTGTTTTTT	CASSLQGSNEKLFF
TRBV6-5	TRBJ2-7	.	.	TGTGCCAGCAGCCTCGACGGCGGGGGCTCCCGAGACTTC	CASSLDGGGSRDF
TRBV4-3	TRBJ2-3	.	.	TGCGCCAGCAGCCAAGATCTAGTTCAGGGGAGTACCACAGATACGCAGTATTTT	CASSQDLVQGSTTDTQYF
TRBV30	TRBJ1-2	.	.	TGTGCCTGGAGTACGGGCTATGGCTACACCTTC	CAWSTGYGYTF
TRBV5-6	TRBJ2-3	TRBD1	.	TGTGCCAGCAGCCGGACAGGTCGCACAGATACGCAGTATTTT	CASSRTGRTDTQYF
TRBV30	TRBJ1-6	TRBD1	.	TGTGCCTGGAGTGGGACAGGCTATAATTCACCCCTCCACTTT	CAWSGTGYNSPLHF